This T cell receptor beta chain derives from a study of blood T cell repertoires in COVID-19. Germline loops: CDR1 GTSNPN, CDR2 SVGIG (reference sequence). Deletions cut 2 bases from V and 5 bases from J, with 12 bases between. This CDR3 is 13 amino acids long. As processed by the authors: Estimated nucleated cell counts came from reference gene primer amplification. Produced via immunoSEQ multiplex PCR; TCRdb's table is partial and in-frame only. From that table come the V and J calls and clone size; the DNA was used to work out D and trimming. The data hold more than 60,000 clones, with 85% to 90% observed a single time.

This chain uses TRBV30 with TRBJ1-1; weak D call: TRBD1 (5 bases). The sample consisted of peripheral blood. This receptor was obtained from a man aged 50 to 59 with active COVID-19. In DNA, the CDR3 is TGTGCCTGGAGTCGGCAGGGTGGTACTGAAGCTTTCTTT. This sequence encodes CAWSRQGGTEAFF.